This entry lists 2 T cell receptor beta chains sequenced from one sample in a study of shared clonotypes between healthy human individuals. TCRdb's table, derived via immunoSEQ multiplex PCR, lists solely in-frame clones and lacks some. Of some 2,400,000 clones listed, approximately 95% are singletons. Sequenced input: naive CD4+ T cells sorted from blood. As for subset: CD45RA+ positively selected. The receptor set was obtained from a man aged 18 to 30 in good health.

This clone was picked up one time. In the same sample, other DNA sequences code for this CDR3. The CDR3 protein is CASSPGTSGTYEQYF. The CDR3 DNA sequence: TGTGCCAGCTCACCCGGGACTAGCGGCACCTACGAGCAGTACTTC. The chain links TRBV18 to TRBJ2-7; 11 nucleotides match TRBD2. This CDR3 spans 15 amino acids. V lost 3 bases and J lost 2; bases outside the gene matches: 3. Germline V gene data show CDR1 as KGHSH and CDR2 as LQKENI.

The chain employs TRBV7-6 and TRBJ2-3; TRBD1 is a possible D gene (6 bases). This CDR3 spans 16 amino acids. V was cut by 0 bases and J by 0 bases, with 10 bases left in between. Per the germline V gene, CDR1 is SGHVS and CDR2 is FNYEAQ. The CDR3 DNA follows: TGTGCCAGCAGCTTAGCGCAGGGGTTAAGCACAGATACGCAGTATTTT. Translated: CASSLAQGLSTDTQYF.